This T cell receptor (beta chain) came from a study of OX40 agonist ivuxolimab in advanced cancers. Study at large: Patients received the agonistic anti-OX40 (CD134) antibody ivuxolimab. Study outcomes and limitations: CD4+ T cells averaged fewer expanded clones than CD8+ T cells.

Here immunoSEQ multiplex PCR was the method, and the copy in TCRdb shows in-frame clones only, minus some. The data contain 45,000 to 55,000 clones, roughly 84% of them singletons. As concerns this clone: What it binds is not known.

Anyone with autoimmune disease history or systemic immunosuppression was excluded. The V and J ends lost 0 bases and 5 bases respectively, with 16 bases between them. The CDR3 extends over 15 amino acids. Germline V CDR1 and CDR2: SQVTM, ANQGSEA. The genes are TRBV29-1 and TRBJ2-5; D perhaps matches TRBD1 (5 bases). This specimen was CD4+ or CD8+ T cells sorted from blood, taken in a trial of the OX40 agonist ivuxolimab. This receptor was identified in an adult with an advanced solid tumor such as melanoma, head and neck, liver or kidney cancer. The DNA of the CDR3 is TGCAGCGTTGAAGAACCCGGCAGGGTCGGGGAGACCCAGTACTTC. It yields the protein CSVEEPGRVGETQYF.